Included here is one TCR beta chain sequence, with context. Its target is not known. One junction end disagrees with the germline gene, perhaps due to a read error. This sample was taken from a study of cytomegalovirus exposure and HLA in healthy donors. Study-wide findings and caveats: High sensitivity and specificity were reportedly achieved when the classifier diagnosed cytomegalovirus status. Accurate HLA-A and HLA-B prediction from TCR beta sequences was reported for most subjects.

The study ran its PCR with 60 Vbeta and 13 Jbeta primers. Original processing notes: Later, 80 million or so unique TCR beta chains were counted in an analysis, and some 9.9 million of them were shared. Only in-frame clones appear in the TCRdb table, and some are missing; sequencing was by immunoSEQ multiplex PCR. Clone size and V and J calls were adopted from that table, with D and trimming inferred from the DNA. The table includes about 130,000 clones, about 82% detected once. Those who donated were healthy bone marrow donors. The germline V gene encodes CDR1 SEHNR and CDR2 FQNEAQ (reference sequence). The CDR3 spans 15 residues.

This TCR was recovered from a man in his fifties or sixties in good health and CMV-seronegative. V is TRBV7-9 and J is TRBJ2-6, with TRBD1 as a possible D gene (5 bases). Specimen: PBMCs. The CDR3 loop reads CSSSFIGSGANVLTF. CDR3 nucleotides: TGTTCCAGCAGCTTTATAGGGTCTGGGGCCAACGTCTTGACTTTC. Variable domain in full (rest from reference TRBV7-9 and TRBJ2-6): DTGVSQNPRHKITKRGQNVTFRCDPISEHNRLYWYRQTLGQGPEFLTYFQNEAQLEKSRLLSDRFSAERPKGSFSTLEIQRTEQGDSAMYLCSSSFIGSGANVLTFGAGSRLTVL.